Following are 20 T cell receptor beta chains from one sample sequenced in a study of OX40 agonist ivuxolimab in advanced cancers. Some clones are missing from TCRdb's copy, which holds only in-frame ones; the method was immunoSEQ multiplex PCR. Here the sample spans about 69,000 clones, nearly 90% being singletons. The sample consisted of CD4+ or CD8+ T cells sorted from blood, taken in a trial of the OX40 agonist ivuxolimab. These receptors were taken from an adult with an advanced solid tumor such as melanoma, head and neck, liver or kidney cancer.

The V and J genes are TRBV27 and TRBJ1-1; D possibly corresponds to TRBD1 (5 bases). CDR1 is MNHEY, CDR2 SMNVEV, per germline (reference sequence). Trimming left V 4 bases short and J 11 bases short, with 17 bases between. The length of the CDR3 is 13 residues. The CDR3 loop reads CASSSPGRARAFF. The DNA of the CDR3 is TGTGCCAGCAGTTCCCCGGGACGGGCGAGGGCTTTCTTT.

The V and J genes are TRBV19 and TRBJ2-5, with 7 positions matching TRBD2. This CDR3 contains 14 residues. The J segment lost 3 bases and the V segment lost 4 bases, leaving 5 bases of the junction unmatched. Germline values: CDR1 LNHDA, CDR2 SQIVND (reference sequence). The CDR3 region has the DNA TGTGCCAGTAGTAGGGGGACTACTAAAGAGACCCAGTACTTC. Translated: CASSRGTTKETQYF.

The CDR3 protein is CASSPPRGGFFNEQFF. The CDR3, as DNA: TGTGCCAGCTCACCACCCCGGGGAGGGTTTTTCAATGAGCAGTTCTTC. This rearrangement joins TRBV18 to TRBJ2-1; 7 bases are shared with TRBD2. V was pared by 0 bases and J by 6 bases, with 8 bases of the junction left unmatched. Germline V CDR1 and CDR2: KGHSH, LQKENI. This CDR3 is 16 amino acids long. Filled out from reference TRBV18 and TRBJ2-1, the complete variable domain reads NAGVMQNPRHLVRRRGQEARLRCSPMKGHSHVYWYRQLPEEGLKFMVYLQKENIIDESGMPKERFSAEFPKEGPSILRIQQVVRGDSAAYFCASSPPRGGFFNEQFFGPGTRLTVL.

The rearrangement uses TRBV7-2 and TRBJ2-7; D remains unclear. V lost 4 bases, J lost 2 bases, and 12 bases lay in between. The germline gives CDR1 SGHTA, CDR2 FQGNSA. This CDR3 region has 14 residues. The CDR3 loop is CASSSSADTYEQYF. As DNA, the CDR3 is TGTGCCAGCAGCTCAAGCGCGGATACCTACGAGCAGTACTTC.

The chain uses TRBV7-9 and TRBJ2-7; D tentatively fits TRBD1 or TRBD2 (5 bases each). V lost 5 bases to trimming and J lost 5 bases, with 16 bases between them. The CDR3 is 14 residues long. Germline V gene data show CDR1 as SEHNR and CDR2 as FQNEAQ (reference sequence). This chain's CDR3 is CASSTRDGFNEQYF. The CDR3 region has the DNA TGTGCCAGCAGCACCAGGGACGGCTTTAACGAGCAGTACTTC.

The gene calls are TRBV28 and TRBJ2-3, with TRBD2 identical over 7 bases. In germline, CDR1 is MDHEN, CDR2 SYDVKM. V lost 2 bases, J lost 4 bases, and 0 bases stayed unmatched. The CDR3 runs 13 residues. The CDR3 loop reads CASSLAGADTQYF. CDR3 bases: TGTGCCAGCAGTTTAGCGGGAGCAGATACGCAGTATTTT.

The rearrangement joins TRBV2 to TRBJ2-7, with TRBD2 identical over 7 bases. The CDR3 has 14 amino acids. With V trimmed by 6 bases and J by 6 bases, 11 bases remained unmatched. The germline V gene has CDR1 SNHLY and CDR2 FYNNEI. Written as DNA, the CDR3 is TGTGCCAGCAGCCAGACTAGCAGGGTCTCCGAGCAGTACTTC. Translation gives CASSQTSRVSEQYF.

The chain has TRBV29-1 and TRBJ2-3, with D unresolved. In germline, CDR1 is SQVTM, CDR2 ANQGSEA. The V end lost 3 bases, the J end lost 2 bases, and 6 bases lay between the germline ends. CDR3 length: 12 residues. The CDR3 nucleotides read TGCAGCGTTGAGGCTGTCACAGATACGCAGTATTTT. Translating gives CSVEAVTDTQYF.

V gene TRBV6-6 combines with J gene TRBJ2-7; possible D gene TRBD2, 6 bases. Germline V CDR1 and CDR2: MNHNY, SVGAGI (reference sequence). The CDR3 is made up of 11 amino acids. The ends were cut back, 6 bases at V and 3 bases at J, with 6 bases in the middle. CDR3 residues: CASRGGYEQYF. In DNA, the CDR3 is TGTGCCAGCAGGGGGGGCTACGAGCAGTACTTC.

The chain combines TRBV5-4 with TRBJ2-7; TRBD2 might be the D (6 bases). V lost 2 bases to trimming and J lost 3 bases, with 9 bases between them. Germline values: CDR1 SGHNT, CDR2 YYREEE (reference sequence). The CDR3 consists of 13 residues. The DNA for the CDR3 is TGTGCCAGCAGCTTAGCGGGTATCTACGAGCAGTACTTC. Its translation is CASSLAGIYEQYF.

Worth noting for this clone: At one end the junction does not follow the germline gene, possibly because of a read error. The chain links TRBV6-1 to TRBJ2-7, with 8 bases identical to TRBD1. In germline, CDR1 is MNHNS, CDR2 SASEGT. CDR3 size: 16 residues. For the CDR3, the DNA is TGTGCCAGCAGTGAAGGTTTCGGACAGGGCTCCGACGAGCAGTACTTC. Protein product: CASSEGFGQGSDEQYF.

This chain uses TRBV11-2 with TRBJ2-5, with D unclear. This CDR3 comprises 14 residues. Per germline, CDR1 SGHAT and CDR2 FQNNGV. V was clipped by 1 base and J by 0 bases, with 6 bases between them. In DNA, the CDR3 is TGTGCCAGCAGCTTAGTAGGGCACCAAGAGACCCAGTACTTC. Protein sequence: CASSLVGHQETQYF.

The chain has TRBV18 and TRBJ2-7; 13 nucleotides match TRBD2. The J segment lost 6 bases and the V segment lost 0 bases, leaving 5 bases of the junction unmatched. The length of the CDR3 is 16 residues. Germline-derived CDR1 and CDR2 are KGHSH and LQKENI. The CDR3 bases are TGTGCCAGCTCACCACCCGGACTAGCGGGAGTAGGCGAGCAGTACTTC. Translation gives CASSPPGLAGVGEQYF.

The DNA for the CDR3 is TGTGCCAGCAGCCCGGGACGAGGTTCCGAAAAACTGTTTTTT. This codes for CASSPGRGSEKLFF. The rearrangement uses TRBV7-2 and TRBJ1-4, with TRBD1 as a possible D gene (5 bases). V lost 5 bases, J lost 8 bases, and 15 bases lay in between. Germline V gene lookup returns CDR1 SGHTA and CDR2 FQGNSA. The CDR3 consists of 14 residues.

The rearrangement links TRBV14 to TRBJ2-7; no clear D. The CDR3 is 12 residues long. Trimming shortened V by 4 bases and J by 2 bases, and 6 bases separated the two germline ends. Germline CDR1 is SGHDN and CDR2 is FVKESK. The CDR3 region has the DNA TGTGCCAGCAGCCCCTCGGCCTACGAGCAGTACTTC. It is translated as CASSPSAYEQYF.

The gene calls are TRBV27 and TRBJ1-1; D uncertain. V was trimmed by 1 base and J by 1 base, leaving 10 bases between them. The germline CDR1 and CDR2 sequences are MNHEY and SMNVEV (reference sequence). The CDR3 is 15 residues long. The CDR3 sequence is CASSLFPNRNTEAFF. The CDR3 DNA reads as TGTGCCAGCAGTTTATTTCCAAATAGGAACACTGAAGCTTTCTTT.

Only one count was recorded for this clone. The chain employs TRBV7-6 and TRBJ2-5; D call uncertain. The CDR3 covers 11 residues. Trimming cost V 3 bases and J 1 base, with 0 bases left between them. Germline values: CDR1 SGHVS, CDR2 FNYEAQ. The CDR3 nucleotides are TGTGCCAGCAGCTTCCAAGAGACCCAGTACTTC. Residues: CASSFQETQYF.

The rearrangement uses TRBV30 and TRBJ1-2; D may be TRBD1 (6 bases). CDR3 length: 16 amino acids. Germline V CDR1 and CDR2: GTSNPN, SVGIG (reference sequence). V was clipped by 8 bases and J by 1 base, with 23 bases between them. The CDR3 coding sequence is TGTGCCGGTGTTAGCCCCAGGGGCCTTTATAACTATGGCTACACCTTC. The encoded protein is CAGVSPRGLYNYGYTF. The variable domain in full, completed from reference TRBV30 and TRBJ1-2, reads SQTIHQWPATLVQPVGSPLSLECTVEGTSNPNLYWYRQAAGRGLQLLFYSVGIGQISSEVPQNLSASRPQDRQFILSSKKLLLSDSGFYLCAGVSPRGLYNYGYTFGSGTRLTVV.

The chain uses TRBV6-5 and TRBJ1-2; D is unclear. V dropped 2 bases and J dropped 0 bases, with 10 bases sitting between them. Germline V gene data show CDR1 as MNHEY and CDR2 as SVGAGI. This CDR3 contains 15 residues. CDR3 DNA: TGTGCCAGCAGTTACCTAAGACGAGCTAACTATGGCTACACCTTC. This gives the protein CASSYLRRANYGYTF.

The chain's CDR3 is CAGSSQGRTEAFF. The CDR3 nucleotides are TGTGCCGGTTCGTCTCAAGGGCGGACTGAAGCTTTCTTT. The chain uses TRBV28 and TRBJ1-1; D remains ambiguous. Germline CDR1 reads MDHEN; CDR2 reads SYDVKM. The CDR3 is 13 residues long. V lost 11 bases to trimming and J lost 5 bases, with 18 bases between them.